The 19 T cell receptor beta chains presented below share a single source sample, sequenced in a study of T cells after yellow fever vaccination. MiXCR was run by TCRdb on the 5' RACE reads, yielding one entry per CDR3 protein. The table has more than 300,000 distinct CDR3 sequences, approximately 4% seen once. This sample comprised PBMCs, obtained 15 days after the yellow fever booster vaccination. These receptor sequences come from a man aged 18-30 years who received the YFV17D yellow fever vaccine.

The chain recombines TRBV2 with TRBJ1-1; 7 bases map to TRBD1. The CDR3 is made up of 14 amino acids. The germline gives CDR1 SNHLY, CDR2 FYNNEI. Trimming removed 7 bases from V and 1 base from J; junction bases left unmatched: 6. This chain's CDR3 is CASNRQGRNTEAFF. CDR3 DNA: TGTGCCAGCAATAGACAGGGAAGGAACACTGAAGCTTTCTTT.

The rearrangement joins TRBV18 to TRBJ2-5, with D possibly being TRBD1 (6 bases). Trimming shortened V by 0 bases and J by 5 bases, and 10 bases separated the two germline ends. The CDR3 totals 14 residues. The germline CDR1 and CDR2 sequences are KGHSH and LQKENI. The CDR3 protein is CASSPPQGWETQYF. CDR3 nucleotide sequence: TGTGCCAGCTCACCACCACAGGGTTGGGAGACCCAGTACTTC.

This clonotype was picked up many times. V gene TRBV4-2 combines with J gene TRBJ2-2, with D perhaps TRBD2 (5 bases). V dropped 4 bases and J dropped 4 bases, with 16 bases sitting between them. This CDR3 region has 16 residues. The germline CDR1 and CDR2 sequences are LGHNA and YNFKEQ. CDR3 residues: CASSPNGVTSTGELFF. The CDR3 bases are TGTGCCAGCAGCCCGAACGGGGTAACGAGCACCGGGGAGCTGTTTTTT.

The V gene is TRBV24-1, the J gene TRBJ2-3, with no clear D. The germline V gene has CDR1 KGHDR and CDR2 SFDVKD. This CDR3 has 13 amino acids. V lost 7 bases to trimming and J lost 0 bases, with 7 bases between them. For the CDR3, the DNA is TGTGCCACCAGGTCACGTAGCACAGATACGCAGTATTTT. Translating it yields CATRSRSTDTQYF.

This clonotype was seen many times. This chain joins TRBV4-3 and TRBJ2-7, with TRBD2 identical over 7 bases. The CDR3 runs 15 residues. V lost 0 bases and J lost 5; bases outside the gene matches: 7. Germline V gene sequence: CDR1 LGHNA, CDR2 YSLEER. The CDR3 sequence is CASSQDGGTFHEQYF. DNA of the CDR3: TGCGCCAGCAGCCAAGACGGGGGGACCTTCCACGAGCAGTACTTC.

This clonotype showed up just a few times. The chain is built from TRBV5-6 and TRBJ1-1; D gene ambiguous. The CDR3 is made up of 16 amino acids. V lost 3 bases and J lost 0, with 15 bases in between. Per germline, CDR1 SGHDT and CDR2 YYEEEE. In nucleotides, the CDR3 is TGTGCCAGCAGCTCCCTCGGGTGGGCCGTGAACACTGAAGCTTTCTTT. This encodes CASSSLGWAVNTEAFF. Looking up the rest from reference TRBV5-6 and TRBJ1-1 gives the full variable domain: DAGVTQSPTHLIKTRGQQVTLRCSPKSGHDTVSWYQQALGQGPQFIFQYYEEEERQRGNFPDRFSGHQFPNYSSELNVNALLLGDSALYLCASSSLGWAVNTEAFFGQGTRLTVV.

This rearrangement joins TRBV5-4 to TRBJ1-5, with D hard to call. The V and J ends lost 0 bases and 5 bases respectively, with 6 bases between them. CDR3 length: 13 residues. Germline V lookup: CDR1 SGHNT, CDR2 YYREEE (reference sequence). The CDR3 DNA is TGTGCCAGCAGCTTGGGAGACGATCAGCCCCAGCATTTT. It yields the protein CASSLGDDQPQHF.

This clonotype was found many times. V and J are TRBV18 and TRBJ1-2; TRBD1 might be the D (6 bases). Germline V gene sequence: CDR1 KGHSH, CDR2 LQKENI. This CDR3 is 15 amino acids long. The ends were cut back, 6 bases at V and 7 bases at J, with 21 bases in the middle. Written as DNA, the CDR3 is TGTGCCAGCTCGTACCAAGCTTCCGGGGGCTCTGGCTACACCTTC. Translating it yields CASSYQASGGSGYTF. The entire variable domain, with the rest obtained from reference TRBV18 and TRBJ1-2, is as follows: NAGVMQNPRHLVRRRGQEARLRCSPMKGHSHVYWYRQLPEEGLKFMVYLQKENIIDESGMPKERFSAEFPKEGPSILRIQQVVRGDSAAYFCASSYQASGGSGYTFGSGTRLTVV.

At least ten counts were recorded for this clonotype. This chain joins TRBV11-2 and TRBJ2-3, with unresolved D. Germline V gene data show CDR1 as SGHAT and CDR2 as FQNNGV. The V end lost 6 bases, the J end lost 4 bases, and 17 bases lay between the germline ends. The CDR3 covers 15 residues. The CDR3 DNA follows: TGTGCCAGCAGTTCCGGGCTCATTAGCCCAGATACGCAGTATTTT. Its protein is CASSSGLISPDTQYF.

In this sample, this clonotype turned up many times. J is TRBJ2-2 and V is TRBV7-2; 8 nucleotides agree with TRBD1. There are 16 residues in the CDR3. The junction had 8 bases not matched to a gene; V was cut back by 4 bases and J by 4 bases. CDR1 is SGHTA and CDR2 is FQGNSA in the germline V gene. The CDR3 protein is CASSYQTGAGTGELFF. Here the CDR3 DNA reads TGTGCCAGCAGCTACCAGACAGGGGCGGGCACCGGGGAGCTGTTTTTT.

This clonotype appeared many times. The chain has TRBV15 and TRBJ1-2; maybe TRBD1 (6 bases). V was shortened by 0 bases and J by 5 bases, with 16 bases between the two germline ends. This CDR3 is built from 16 residues. CDR1 and CDR2 from the germline V gene are LNHNV and YYDKDF (reference sequence). This CDR3 is CATSRDRGQPTYGYTF. For the CDR3, the DNA is TGTGCCACCAGCAGAGATAGAGGACAGCCAACTTATGGCTACACCTTC.

The table lists this clonotype with a few counts. The chain has TRBV10-3 and TRBJ1-1; no clear D. The germline V gene encodes CDR1 ENHRY and CDR2 SYGVKD. This CDR3 has 13 residues. The ends were cut back, 3 bases at V and 6 bases at J, with 11 bases in the middle. The CDR3 here is CAISDVGASEAFF. CDR3 nucleotide sequence: TGTGCCATCAGTGATGTAGGTGCCTCTGAAGCTTTCTTT.

J is TRBJ2-1 and V is TRBV18; 14 bases line up with TRBD2. CDR3 length: 15 residues. Germline trimming cut 6 bases from V and 9 bases from J; bases unmatched to any gene: 7. CDR1 KGHSH and CDR2 LQKENI come from the germline V gene. The CDR3 loop is CASSLTSGGAGEQFF. The CDR3 DNA reads as TGTGCCAGCTCCCTGACTAGCGGGGGGGCAGGTGAGCAGTTCTTC.

This clonotype occurred once. The chain combines TRBV5-1 with TRBJ1-5; TRBD1 aligns across 10 bases. The CDR3 is 16 residues long. The J segment lost 7 bases and the V segment lost 4 bases, leaving 11 bases of the junction unmatched. Germline assignment: CDR1 SGHRS and CDR2 YFSETQ. The CDR3 reads CASSQGQGGQGQPQHF. DNA for the CDR3: TGCGCCAGCAGCCAAGGACAGGGGGGCCAAGGGCAGCCCCAGCATTTT. Full variable domain (remainder filled in from reference TRBV5-1 and TRBJ1-5): KAGVTQTPRYLIKTRGQQVTLSCSPISGHRSVSWYQQTPGQGLQFLFEYFSETQRNKGNFPGRFSGRQFSNSRSEMNVSTLELGDSALYLCASSQGQGGQGQPQHFGDGTRLSIL.

The table lists this clonotype with many counts. The gene calls are TRBV11-2 and TRBJ2-1; 16 bases align to TRBD2. After removal of 7 bases from V and 15 bases from J, the junction contained 6 bases not matched to a gene. There are 13 residues in the CDR3. The V gene's germline CDR1 is SGHAT and CDR2 FQNNGV. The CDR3 coding sequence is TGTGCCAGCACCCTGGGGACTAGCGGGAGGGGGTTCTTC. Its translation is CASTLGTSGRGFF.

In its sample, this clonotype was seen many times. J is TRBJ1-1 and V is TRBV4-1; 8 bases map to TRBD1. The CDR3 is 15 amino acids. CDR1 and CDR2 (germline): MGHRA, YSYEKL. The trim removed 4 bases at V and 4 bases at J, leaving 8 bases unmatched. The CDR3 here is CASSPQTGEGTEAFF. The CDR3 coding sequence is TGCGCCAGCAGCCCTCAGACAGGGGAGGGCACTGAAGCTTTCTTT.

This chain joins TRBV4-3 and TRBJ2-5, with D perhaps TRBD1 (6 bases). CDR1 is LGHNA and CDR2 is YSLEER in the germline V gene. This CDR3 has 15 amino acids. V lost 0 bases and J lost 4, with 12 bases in between. The CDR3 region has the DNA TGCGCCAGCAGCCAAGATTTGAGAGGGGGAGAGACCCAGTACTTC. Its translation: CASSQDLRGGETQYF.

This clonotype occurred many times. The J gene is TRBJ2-1, the V gene TRBV7-8; D is perhaps TRBD1 (5 bases). This CDR3 is built from 14 residues. V lost 6 bases, J lost 14 bases, and 23 bases lay in between. Germline CDR1 is SGHVS and CDR2 is FQNEAQ. In nucleotides, the CDR3 is TGTGCCAGCAGGTCTTACTCCCCCGGTCCCAGGGAGTTCTTC. Residues: CASRSYSPGPREFF. The full variable domain, with the rest looked up from reference TRBV7-8 and TRBJ2-1, is GAGVSQSPRYKVAKRGQDVALRCDPISGHVSLFWYQQALGQGPEFLTYFQNEAQLDKSGLPSDRFFAERPEGSVSTLKIQRTQQEDSAVYLCASRSYSPGPREFFGPGTRLTVL.

V and J are TRBV25-1 and TRBJ1-4; 9 bases map to TRBD1. The CDR3 is 13 amino acids. V was clipped by 4 bases and J by 7 bases; unmatched bases: 1. The germline CDR1 and CDR2 sequences are MGHDK and SYGVNS. CDR3 DNA sequence: TGTGCCAGCAGTGCGGACAGGGGTGAAAAACTGTTTTTT. Residues: CASSADRGEKLFF.